This T cell receptor beta chain came from a study of control samples from healthy donors and cancer patients. Germline V lookup: CDR1 GTSNPN, CDR2 SVGIG (reference sequence). This CDR3 has 15 amino acids. The trim removed 2 bases at V and 4 bases at J, leaving 8 bases unmatched. Here immunoSEQ multiplex PCR was the method, and the copy in TCRdb shows in-frame clones only, minus some. The data contain 75,000 to 90,000 clones, around 91% of them singletons. The sequencing input was blood. The chain has TRBV30 and TRBJ2-7, with 10 positions matching TRBD1. This TCR was recovered from a man aged 45-65 years in good health. The CDR3 DNA is TGTGCCTGGAGTTTGGACAGGGGGATAGGTTACGAGCAGTACTTC. As protein: CAWSLDRGIGYEQYF. Full variable domain (outside the CDR3, taken from reference TRBV30 and TRBJ2-7): SQTIHQWPATLVQPVGSPLSLECTVEGTSNPNLYWYRQAAGRGLQLLFYSVGIGQISSEVPQNLSASRPQDRQFILSSKKLLLSDSGFYLCAWSLDRGIGYEQYFGPGTRLTVT.